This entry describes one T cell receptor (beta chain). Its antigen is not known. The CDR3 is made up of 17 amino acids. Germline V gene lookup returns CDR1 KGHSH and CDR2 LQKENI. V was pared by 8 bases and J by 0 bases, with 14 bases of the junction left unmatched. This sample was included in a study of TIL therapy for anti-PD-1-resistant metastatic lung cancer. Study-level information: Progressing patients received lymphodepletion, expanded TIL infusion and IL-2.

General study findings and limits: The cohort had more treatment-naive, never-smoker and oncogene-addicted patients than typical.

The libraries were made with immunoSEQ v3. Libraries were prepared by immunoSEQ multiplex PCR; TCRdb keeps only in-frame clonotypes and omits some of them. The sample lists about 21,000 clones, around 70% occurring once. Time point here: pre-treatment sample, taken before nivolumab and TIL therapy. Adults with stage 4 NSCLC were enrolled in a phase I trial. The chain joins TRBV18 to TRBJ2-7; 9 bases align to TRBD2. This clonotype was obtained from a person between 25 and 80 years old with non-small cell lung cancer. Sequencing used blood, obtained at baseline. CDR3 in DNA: TGTGCCAGCACTACCCATGGAAGACTAGCGGTCTCCTACGAGCAGTACTTC. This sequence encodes CASTTHGRLAVSYEQYF.